This T cell receptor beta chain was captured in a study of CD8 T cells in ankylosing spondylitis. Study results and caveats: What seemed typical of ankylosing spondylitis blood was a TCR beta motif built from about eight highly homologous variants. The study looked at matched synovial fluid samples from ankylosing spondylitis patients. Disease-linked clones were reported to be significantly enriched there. As for the disease-linked clones, they showed a CD8+ phenotype and occurred at relatively low frequencies in peripheral blood. Earlier reports found some motif variants in synovial fluid and blood in reactive arthritis.

The CDR3 extends over 15 amino acids. The V gene end was trimmed by 7 bases and the J gene end by 6 bases; junction bases not matched to a gene: 11. Per the germline V gene, CDR1 is SNHLY and CDR2 is FYNNEI. This clonotype was seen a handful of times. Its antigen is currently unknown. Quantitative barcoded 5'-RACE was used to prepare TCR beta libraries. TCRdb re-analysed the 5' RACE reads in MiXCR, keeping a single row per CDR3 protein. The sample carries roughly 350,000 distinct CDR3 sequences, roughly 8% recorded once. This receptor was identified in a male donor with ankylosing spondylitis. This sequence joins TRBV2 and TRBJ2-2, with 7 bases lining up with TRBD1. Sequencing input: blood, either unsorted or a sorted T cell fraction (not recorded which). The CDR3 coding sequence is TGTGCCAGCATCTTTCCGGGACAGTCAGCCGGGGAGCTGTTTTTT. This encodes CASIFPGQSAGELFF.